This TCR beta chain was obtained from a study of T cell changes during pregnancy in multiple sclerosis. Method: immunoSEQ multiplex PCR; TCRdb's copy keeps in-frame clones and lacks some. Here the sample spans 100,000 to 150,000 clones, roughly 92% being singletons. The germline V gene encodes CDR1 MNHNS and CDR2 SASEGT. The length of the CDR3 is 17 residues. J gave up 2 bases and V 0 bases, and 3 bases lay outside the gene matches. This clonotype was sampled from a female donor with multiple sclerosis, enrolled in a pregnancy study. V and J are TRBV6-1 and TRBJ1-6, with TRBD1 identical over 8 bases. Sequencing used peripheral blood, obtained before pregnancy. The CDR3 here is CASSEAGQVPYNSPLHF. The CDR3 DNA follows: TGTGCCAGCAGTGAAGCGGGACAGGTTCCCTATAATTCACCCCTCCACTTT.